This entry lists 6 T cell receptor beta chains sequenced from one sample in a study of T cell repertoires in aging, cancer and after chemotherapy. TCR beta rearrangements were amplified from peripheral blood genomic DNA. Multiplex touch-down PCR with TRB-A/B primers amplified rearranged V-D-J TRB sequences. TCRdb recomputed calls from the multiplex PCR reads with MiXCR, one row per CDR3 protein. The table has 7,000 to 10,000 distinct CDR3 sequences, about 38% seen once. Sequencing input: blood. These receptors originate from a human donor with a solid tumor.

V is TRBV6-2 or TRBV6-3 and J is TRBJ2-3; 9 positions match TRBD2. There are 14 residues in the CDR3. Germline CDR1 MNHEY, CDR2 SVGEGT. V shed 7 bases, J shed 5 bases, and the junction held 7 bases outside the gene matches. The CDR3 loop reads CASNQAGGRDTQYF. CDR3 coding DNA: TGTGCCAGCAATCAAGCGGGGGGAAGAGATACGCAGTATTTT.

In this sample, this clonotype turned up a few times. The chain employs TRBV29-1 and TRBJ1-1, with D unresolved. The CDR3 extends over 12 amino acids. The germline CDR1 and CDR2 sequences are SQVTM and ANQGSEA. The V gene lost 6 bases and the J gene lost 3 bases, with 11 bases spanning the gap. CDR3 sequence (DNA): TGCAGCGTCTGGACCGGGCACACTGAAGCTTTCTTT. Translation gives CSVWTGHTEAFF.

J is TRBJ2-1 and V is TRBV11-3; D is uncertain. V shed 3 bases and J shed 8 bases, with 11 bases lying between them. CDR1 is SGHNT and CDR2 is YENEEA in the germline V gene. The CDR3 is 13 residues long. The CDR3 nucleotides are TGTGCCAGCAGCTTGGGCCCCGGAGATGAGCAGTTCTTC. Protein product: CASSLGPGDEQFF.

This clonotype was counted a few times. The CDR3 sequence is CASSNRGHHEQYF. CDR3 bases: TGTGCCAGCAGCAACAGGGGGCACCACGAGCAGTACTTC. The genes are TRBV11-3 and TRBJ2-7, with 9 positions matching TRBD1. Germline-derived CDR1 and CDR2 are SGHNT and YENEEA. The CDR3 length is 13 residues. With 5 bases clipped from V and 5 bases from J, the junction kept 4 bases outside the gene matches.

This clonotype was detected only a few times. The chain joins TRBV19 to TRBJ1-5; 7 bases are shared with TRBD1. From germline, CDR1 is LNHDA and CDR2 SQIVND (reference sequence). With V trimmed by 5 bases and J by 6 bases, 10 bases remained unmatched. The CDR3 is made up of 15 amino acids. CDR3: CASSPRGRGLQPQHF. The DNA of the CDR3 is TGTGCCAGTAGTCCCCGGGGGAGGGGGCTTCAGCCCCAGCATTTT.

The table lists this clonotype with a few counts. The chain recombines TRBV19 with TRBJ2-3; D may match TRBD1 or TRBD2 (5 bases each). V lost 5 bases, J lost 14 bases, and 23 bases lay in between. CDR1 is LNHDA and CDR2 is SQIVND in the germline V gene (reference sequence). This CDR3 contains 14 residues. DNA for the CDR3: TGTGCCAGTAGTCCCCGGGACCTCAGACGTATAAGGTATTTT. Its translation: CASSPRDLRRIRYF.